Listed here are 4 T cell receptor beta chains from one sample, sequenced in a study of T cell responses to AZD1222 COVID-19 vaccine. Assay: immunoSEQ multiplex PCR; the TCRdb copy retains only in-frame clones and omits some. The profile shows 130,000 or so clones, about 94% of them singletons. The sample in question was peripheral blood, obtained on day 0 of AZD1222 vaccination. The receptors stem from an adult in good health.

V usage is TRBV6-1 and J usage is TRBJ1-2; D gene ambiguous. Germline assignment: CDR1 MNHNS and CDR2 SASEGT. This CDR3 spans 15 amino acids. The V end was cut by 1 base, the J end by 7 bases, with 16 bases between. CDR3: CASSEGAHPLGGYTF. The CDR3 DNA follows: TGTGCCAGCAGTGAAGGGGCCCACCCCTTGGGTGGCTACACCTTC.

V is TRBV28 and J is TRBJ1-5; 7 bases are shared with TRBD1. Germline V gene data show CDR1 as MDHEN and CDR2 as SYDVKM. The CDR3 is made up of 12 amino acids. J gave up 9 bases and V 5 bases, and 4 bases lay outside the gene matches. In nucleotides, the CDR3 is TGTGCCAGCAGTCCAGGGGGGGGGCCCCAGCATTTT. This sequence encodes CASSPGGGPQHF.

The CDR3 DNA follows: TGTGCCAGCACGAGAGGGGAATGGAGTGAAGCTTTCTTT. Its protein is CASTRGEWSEAFF. J is TRBJ1-1 and V is TRBV11-2; D might be TRBD1 (5 bases). Deletions cut 7 bases from V and 7 bases from J, with 16 bases between. Germline V gene lookup returns CDR1 SGHAT and CDR2 FQNNGV. The CDR3 spans 13 residues. Full variable domain (remainder filled in from reference TRBV11-2 and TRBJ1-1): EAGVAQSPRYKIIEKRQSVAFWCNPISGHATLYWYQQILGQGPKLLIQFQNNGVVDDSQLPKDRFSAERLKGVDSTLKIQPAKLEDSAVYLCASTRGEWSEAFFGQGTRLTVV.

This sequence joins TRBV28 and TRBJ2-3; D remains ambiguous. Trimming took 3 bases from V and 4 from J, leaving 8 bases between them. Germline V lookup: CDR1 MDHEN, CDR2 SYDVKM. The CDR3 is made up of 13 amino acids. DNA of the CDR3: TGTGCCAGCAGTTTTAGGGTTGCAGATACGCAGTATTTT. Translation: CASSFRVADTQYF.